Below, one TCR beta chain is given with its context. As yet, its antigen is unknown. The entry originates in a study of yellow fever vaccine responses in identical twins. Study findings and constraints: Reportedly, twins showed a vaccine T cell response that looked partly convergent and partly personalized.

TCRdb passed the RT-PCR reads through MiXCR, listing each CDR3 protein once. The table includes some 1,800 distinct CDR3 sequences, approximately 87% detected once. CDR3 size: 15 residues. Germline assignment: CDR1 MDHEN and CDR2 SYDVKM. Trimming took 9 bases from V and 0 from J; bases not matched to a gene: 7. Material: T cells from blood (PBMCs), unsorted or a sorted subset (not recorded which), obtained before or after yellow fever vaccination (not recorded which). J is TRBJ2-1 and V is TRBV28; 8 positions match TRBD1. The clonotype originates from a woman younger than 30 who received the yellow fever vaccine. Here the CDR3 reads CARSLRGLSYNEQFF. The DNA for the CDR3 is TGTGCCAGAAGTCTCAGGGGGCTCTCCTACAATGAGCAGTTCTTC. Using reference TRBV28 and TRBJ2-1 for the parts outside the CDR3, the full variable domain is DVKVTQSSRYLVKRTGEKVFLECVQDMDHENMFWYRQDPGLGLRLIYFSYDVKMKEKGDIPEGYSVSREKKERFSLILESASTNQTSMYLCARSLRGLSYNEQFFGPGTRLTVL.